This T cell receptor (beta chain) was sequenced during a study of blood T cell repertoires in COVID-19. Study-level background: Sample material is recorded as cDNA or gDNA derived from T cells, B-cell-depleted T cells, or PBMCs.

The CDR3 extends over 13 amino acids. Germline CDR1 is MDHEN and CDR2 is SYDVKM. Trimming shortened V by 1 base and J by 3 bases, and 6 bases separated the two germline ends. In the original workflow: Scientists estimated how many nucleated cells there were by amplifying reference gene primers. Repertoires were generated with immunoSEQ multiplex PCR, while TCRdb's copy carries only in-frame clones and drops some. That table supplies the V and J calls and clone size; D and trimming were determined from the DNA. Here the sample spans over 200,000 clones, more than 75% being singletons. Specimen: peripheral blood. The chain couples TRBV28 to TRBJ1-2; D remains ambiguous. This TCR came from a woman between 35 and 50 years old with acute or convalescent COVID-19. The CDR3 DNA reads TGTGCCAGCAGTTTATTAGAAGACTATGGCTACACCTTC. Encoded protein: CASSLLEDYGYTF.